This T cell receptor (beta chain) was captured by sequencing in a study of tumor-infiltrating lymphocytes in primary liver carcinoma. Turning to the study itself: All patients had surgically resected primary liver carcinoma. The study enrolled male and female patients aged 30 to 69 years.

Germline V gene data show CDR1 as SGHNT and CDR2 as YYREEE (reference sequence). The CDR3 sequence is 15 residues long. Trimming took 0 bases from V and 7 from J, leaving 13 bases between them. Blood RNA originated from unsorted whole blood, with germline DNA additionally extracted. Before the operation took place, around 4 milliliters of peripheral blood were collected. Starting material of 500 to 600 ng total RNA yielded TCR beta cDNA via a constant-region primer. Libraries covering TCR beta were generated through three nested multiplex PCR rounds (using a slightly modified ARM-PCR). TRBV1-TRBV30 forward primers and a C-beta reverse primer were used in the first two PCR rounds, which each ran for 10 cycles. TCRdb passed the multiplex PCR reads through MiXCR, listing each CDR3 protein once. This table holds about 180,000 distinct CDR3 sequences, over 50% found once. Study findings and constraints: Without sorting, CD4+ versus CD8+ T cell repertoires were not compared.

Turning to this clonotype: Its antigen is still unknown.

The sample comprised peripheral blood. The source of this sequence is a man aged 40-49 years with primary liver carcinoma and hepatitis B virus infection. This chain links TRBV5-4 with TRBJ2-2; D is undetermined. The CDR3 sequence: CASSLDGQVVGELFF. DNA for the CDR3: TGTGCCAGCAGCTTGGATGGGCAGGTCGTCGGGGAGCTGTTTTTT.